The clone carrying this TCR beta chain was seen at least ten times. Antigen unknown. Diagnoses used clinical symptoms, serum thyroxine and TRAb, thyroid ultrasound and orbital computed tomography. The record originates from a study of T cells in Graves' hyperthyroidism and ophthalmopathy. Study-level results: In blood, most of the thyroid clonotypes expanded above 0.001 were also present.

With 5 bases removed from V and 7 bases from J, the gap between germline ends came to 8 bases. The CDR3 is made up of 12 amino acids. Germline V gene sequence: CDR1 SEHNR, CDR2 FQNEAQ (reference sequence). There were TCR beta CDR3 regions amplified from RNA transcripts. When the TCR CDR3 underwent first-round RT-PCR, the HTBI primer set was used. TCRdb fed the multiplex PCR reads into MiXCR, producing one record per CDR3 protein. Of hundreds of thousands of distinct CDR3 sequences in the sample, over 12% were seen once. This rearrangement joins TRBV7-9 to TRBJ1-4; D uncertain. The sequenced sample was blood. The TCR comes from a young man with Graves' ophthalmopathy. This CDR3 is CASSRMSEKLFF. CDR3 in DNA: TGTGCCAGCAGCAGGATGAGTGAAAAACTGTTTTTT.